This T cell receptor beta chain comes out of a study of cytotoxic CD8 clonotypes in ibrutinib-treated CLL. Study context: Researchers reported 11 relapsed/refractory and roughly 15 treatment-naive patients, around 17 of them IGHV unmutated. Treatment had run for a median around eleven months, range 6 to 36, when response samples were taken.

Assay used: immunoSEQ multiplex PCR; TCRdb lists only in-frame clones, some missing. Altogether about 160,000 clones are present, approximately 91% being singletons, with the ten largest covering 3% to 3.5%. With 6 bases removed from V and 3 bases from J, the gap between germline ends came to 18 bases. Germline V CDR1 and CDR2: LGHNT, FRNRAP. This CDR3 is built from 16 residues. The sequence derives from a human donor with chronic lymphocytic leukemia. The specimen was PBMCs, collected at disease progression, from a patient treated with ibrutinib. The chain joins TRBV12-5 to TRBJ2-4; D might be TRBD2 (5 bases). CDR3 residues: CASGHSREGSKNIQYF. In DNA form, the CDR3 reads TGTGCTAGTGGCCACAGCCGGGAAGGGAGCAAAAACATTCAGTACTTC.